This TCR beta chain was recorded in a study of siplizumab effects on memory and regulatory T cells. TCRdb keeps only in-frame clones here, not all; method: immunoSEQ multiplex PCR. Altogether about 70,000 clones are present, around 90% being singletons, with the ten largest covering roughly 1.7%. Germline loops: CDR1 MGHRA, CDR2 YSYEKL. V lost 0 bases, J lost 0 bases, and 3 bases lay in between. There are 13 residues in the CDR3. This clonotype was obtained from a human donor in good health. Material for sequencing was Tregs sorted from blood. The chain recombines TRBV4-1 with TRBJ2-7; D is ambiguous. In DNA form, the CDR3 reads TGCGCCAGCAGCCAAGATCGCTCCTACGAGCAGTACTTC. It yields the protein CASSQDRSYEQYF.